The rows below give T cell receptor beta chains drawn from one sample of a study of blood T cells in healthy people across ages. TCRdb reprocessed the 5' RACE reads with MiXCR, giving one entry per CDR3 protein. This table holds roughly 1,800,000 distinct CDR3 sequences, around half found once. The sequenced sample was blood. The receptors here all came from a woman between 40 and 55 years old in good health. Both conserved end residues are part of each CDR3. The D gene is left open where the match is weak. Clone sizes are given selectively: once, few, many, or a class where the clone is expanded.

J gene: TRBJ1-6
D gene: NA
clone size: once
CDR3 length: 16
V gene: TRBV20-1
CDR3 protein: CSARADLPGQGSPLHF
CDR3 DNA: TGCAGTGCTAGAGCCGATCTACCTGGGCAAGGATCACCCCTCCACTTT

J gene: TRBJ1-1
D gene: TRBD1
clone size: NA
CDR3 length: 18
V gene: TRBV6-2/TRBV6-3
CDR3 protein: CASSYLTGTGVADTEAFF
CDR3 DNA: TGTGCCAGCAGTTACCTGACCGGGACAGGGGTTGCGGACACTGAAGCTTTCTTT

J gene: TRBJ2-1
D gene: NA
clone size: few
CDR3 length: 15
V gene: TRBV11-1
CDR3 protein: CASSLAPGGHNEQFF
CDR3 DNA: TGTGCCAGCAGCTTAGCGCCAGGCGGTCACAATGAGCAGTTCTTC

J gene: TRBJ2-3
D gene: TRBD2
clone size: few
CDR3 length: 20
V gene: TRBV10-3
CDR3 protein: CAISEPRTSGGSDPTDTQYF
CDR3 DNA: TGTGCCATCAGTGAGCCTCGGACTAGCGGGGGATCCGATCCCACAGATACGCAGTATTTT

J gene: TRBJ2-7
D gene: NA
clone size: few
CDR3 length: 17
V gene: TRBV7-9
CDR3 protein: CASSFPSGQGPSYEQYF
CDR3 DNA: TGTGCCAGCAGCTTTCCGAGTGGGCAGGGGCCTAGCTACGAGCAGTACTTC

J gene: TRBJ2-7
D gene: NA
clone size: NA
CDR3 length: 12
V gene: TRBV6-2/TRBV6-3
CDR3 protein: CASSYHAWEQYF
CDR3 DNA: TGTGCCAGCAGTTACCATGCTTGGGAGCAGTACTTC

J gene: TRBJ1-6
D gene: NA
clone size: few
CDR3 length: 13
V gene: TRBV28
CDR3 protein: CASSPDGNSPLHF
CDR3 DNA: TGTGCCAGCAGTCCGGACGGTAATTCACCCCTCCACTTT

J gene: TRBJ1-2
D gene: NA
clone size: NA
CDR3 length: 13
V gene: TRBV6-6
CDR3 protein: CASGSVGIGGYTF
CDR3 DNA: TGTGCCAGCGGCTCGGTAGGGATCGGTGGCTACACCTTC

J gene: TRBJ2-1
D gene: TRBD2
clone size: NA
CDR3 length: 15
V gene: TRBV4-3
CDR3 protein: CASSHPGLAHNEQFF
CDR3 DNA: TGCGCCAGCAGCCACCCGGGACTAGCCCACAATGAGCAGTTCTTC

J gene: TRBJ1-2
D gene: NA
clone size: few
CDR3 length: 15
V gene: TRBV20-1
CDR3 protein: CSARGSAGRQYGYTF
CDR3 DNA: TGCAGTGCTAGAGGAAGCGCCGGACGACAATATGGCTACACCTTC

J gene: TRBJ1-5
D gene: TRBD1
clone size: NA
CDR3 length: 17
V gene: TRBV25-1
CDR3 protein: CASSEYGGTGFNQPQHF
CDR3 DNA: TGTGCCAGCAGTGAATATGGGGGGACAGGGTTTAATCAGCCCCAGCATTTT

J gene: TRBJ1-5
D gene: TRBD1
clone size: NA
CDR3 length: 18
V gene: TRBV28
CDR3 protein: CASSSGQGAWDSNQPQHF
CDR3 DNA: TGTGCCAGCAGTTCCGGACAGGGAGCATGGGATAGCAATCAGCCCCAGCATTTT

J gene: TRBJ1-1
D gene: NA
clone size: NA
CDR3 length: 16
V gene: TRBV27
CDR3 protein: CASTLLGGDRNTEAFF
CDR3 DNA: TGTGCCAGCACCCTGCTCGGCGGGGATCGGAACACTGAAGCTTTCTTT

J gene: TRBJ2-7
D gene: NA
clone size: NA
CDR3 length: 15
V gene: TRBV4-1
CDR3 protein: CASSQGYSPNYEQYF
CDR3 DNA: TGCGCCAGCAGCCAAGGCTACTCTCCAAACTACGAGCAGTACTTC

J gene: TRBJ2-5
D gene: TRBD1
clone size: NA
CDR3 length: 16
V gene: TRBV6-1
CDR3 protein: CASSEILGQGGETQYF
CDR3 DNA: TGTGCCAGCAGTGAGATTTTGGGACAGGGAGGAGAGACCCAGTACTTC

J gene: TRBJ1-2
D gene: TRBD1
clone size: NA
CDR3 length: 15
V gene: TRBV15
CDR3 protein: CATSSGTGATYGYTF
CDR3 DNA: TGTGCCACCAGCAGCGGGACAGGGGCGACCTATGGCTACACCTTC

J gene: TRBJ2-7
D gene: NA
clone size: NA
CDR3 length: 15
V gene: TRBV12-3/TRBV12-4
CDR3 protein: CASKEGVSRSYEQYF
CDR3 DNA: TGTGCCAGCAAAGAAGGTGTCTCCCGATCCTACGAGCAGTACTTC

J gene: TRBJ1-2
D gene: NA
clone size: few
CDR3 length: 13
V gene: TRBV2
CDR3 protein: CASRAGSDYGYTF
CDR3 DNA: TGTGCCAGCAGGGCAGGTTCGGACTATGGCTACACCTTC

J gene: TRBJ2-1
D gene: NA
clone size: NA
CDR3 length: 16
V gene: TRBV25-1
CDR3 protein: CASSALRQGGYNEQFF
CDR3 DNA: TGTGCCAGCAGTGCCCTAAGACAGGGAGGGTACAATGAGCAGTTCTTC

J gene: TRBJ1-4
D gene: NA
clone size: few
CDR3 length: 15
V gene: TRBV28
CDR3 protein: CASSVPRGGQEKLFF
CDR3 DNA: TGTGCCAGCAGTGTCCCGAGGGGAGGACAAGAAAAACTGTTTTTT

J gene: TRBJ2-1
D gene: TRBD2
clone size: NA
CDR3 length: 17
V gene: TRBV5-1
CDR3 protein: CASSPEGSGGATNEQFF
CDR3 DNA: TGCGCCAGCAGCCCGGAAGGTAGCGGGGGGGCAACAAATGAGCAGTTCTTC

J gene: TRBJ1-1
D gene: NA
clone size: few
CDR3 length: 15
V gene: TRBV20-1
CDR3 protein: CSARDSDRGNTEAFF
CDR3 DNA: TGCAGTGCTAGAGATAGCGACCGGGGGAACACTGAAGCTTTCTTT

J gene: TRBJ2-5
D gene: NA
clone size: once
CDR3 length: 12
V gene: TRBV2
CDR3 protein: CASKGPRETQYF
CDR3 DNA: TGTGCCAGCAAGGGGCCTAGAGAGACCCAGTACTTC

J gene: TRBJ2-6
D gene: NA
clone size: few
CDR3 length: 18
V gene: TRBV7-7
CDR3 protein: CASSLYPGTATGANVLTF
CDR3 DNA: TGTGCTAGCAGCTTATACCCCGGGACCGCTACTGGGGCCAACGTCCTGACTTTC

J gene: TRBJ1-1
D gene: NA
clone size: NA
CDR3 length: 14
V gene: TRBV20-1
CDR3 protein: CSAGGPGRDTEAFF
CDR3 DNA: TGCAGTGCTGGGGGACCGGGAAGGGACACTGAAGCTTTCTTT

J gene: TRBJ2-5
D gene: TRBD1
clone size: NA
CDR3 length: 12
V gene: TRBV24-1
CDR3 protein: CATSGRQGTQYF
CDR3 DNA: TGTGCCACCAGTGGTCGACAGGGGACCCAGTACTTC